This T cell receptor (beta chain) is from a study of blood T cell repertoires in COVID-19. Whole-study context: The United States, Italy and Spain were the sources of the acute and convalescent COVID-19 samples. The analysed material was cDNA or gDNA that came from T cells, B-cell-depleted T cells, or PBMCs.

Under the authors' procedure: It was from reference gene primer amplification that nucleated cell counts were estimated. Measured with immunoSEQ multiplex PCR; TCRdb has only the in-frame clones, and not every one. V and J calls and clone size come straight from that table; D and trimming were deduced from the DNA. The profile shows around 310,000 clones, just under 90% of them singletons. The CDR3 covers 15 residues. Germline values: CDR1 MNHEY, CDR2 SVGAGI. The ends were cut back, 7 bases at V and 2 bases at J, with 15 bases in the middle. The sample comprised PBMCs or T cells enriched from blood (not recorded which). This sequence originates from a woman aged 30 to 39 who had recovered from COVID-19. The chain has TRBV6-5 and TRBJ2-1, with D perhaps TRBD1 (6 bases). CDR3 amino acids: CASTEGRGAYNEQFF. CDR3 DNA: TGTGCCAGCACCGAAGGCAGGGGAGCCTACAATGAGCAGTTCTTC.